Each of the 25 T cell receptor beta chains below was sequenced from the same sample in a study of prognosis after radiotherapy for stage I lung cancer. Multiplex PCR in two rounds served to amplify TCR beta CDR3 from genomic DNA. With primers specific to each TRBV and TRBJ gene, the first-round PCR was performed. TCRdb independently ran MiXCR on the multiplex PCR reads; one entry per CDR3 protein. The table has around 30,000 distinct CDR3 sequences, about 32% seen once. Here the sequenced sample was PBMCs, taken before or after stereotactic body radiation therapy (not recorded which). Receptors originate from a donor over 45 with non-small cell lung cancer.

The rearrangement links TRBV7-3 to TRBJ2-1, with TRBD2 identical over 9 bases. The CDR3 is 16 residues long. V lost 2 bases and J lost 9; bases outside the gene matches: 11. CDR1 is SGHTA and CDR2 is FQGTGA in the germline V gene. Here the CDR3 reads CASSLGLAGTRSEQFF. CDR3 DNA sequence: TGTGCCAGCAGCTTAGGTCTAGCGGGAACACGGAGTGAGCAGTTCTTC.

Comments on this clonotype: The final CDR3 position lacks the conserved phenylalanine or tryptophan, pointing to a likely read error. The gene calls are TRBV7-6 and TRBJ2-7; D possibly uses TRBD1 or TRBD2 (5 bases each). Germline loops: CDR1 SGHVS, CDR2 FNYEAQ. The V gene lost 9 bases and the J gene lost 2 bases, with 14 bases spanning the gap. This CDR3 is built from 13 residues. The CDR3 protein is CASSPGPAYEQYL. The CDR3, as DNA: TGTGCCAGTAGCCCGGGGCCGGCCTACGAGCAGTACTTA.

This clonotype was detected many times. V is TRBV7-9 and J is TRBJ1-2, with D perhaps TRBD1 (5 bases). Trimming took 4 bases from V and 8 from J, leaving 14 bases between them. Per germline, CDR1 SEHNR and CDR2 FQNEAQ (reference sequence). CDR3 length: 13 amino acids. The chain's CDR3 is CASSSEGLQGYTF. The CDR3 region has the DNA TGTGCCAGCAGCTCGGAGGGGTTGCAGGGCTACACCTTC.

J is TRBJ2-7 and V is TRBV24-1, with D unclear. V lost 5 bases and J 0 bases, leaving 10 bases between the germline ends. CDR1 KGHDR and CDR2 SFDVKD come from the germline V gene. This CDR3 has 14 residues. The CDR3 region is CATSGTESSYEQYF. The CDR3 DNA reads TGTGCCACCAGTGGTACAGAGAGCTCCTACGAGCAGTACTTC.

This clonotype was seen repeatedly, ten times or more. The chain employs TRBV20-1 and TRBJ2-1, with D maybe TRBD2 (5 bases). This CDR3 contains 13 residues. Germline assignment: CDR1 DFQATT and CDR2 SNEGSKA (reference sequence). Trimming removed 3 bases from V and 8 bases from J, with 14 bases in between. CDR3 protein: CSASRLAGDEQFF. The CDR3 region has the DNA TGCAGTGCTAGTCGCCTAGCTGGGGATGAGCAGTTCTTC.

The table lists this clonotype with many counts. The V call is TRBV3-1, the J call TRBJ2-5, with 8 bases fitting TRBD1. Germline V CDR1 and CDR2: LGHDT, YNNKEL (reference sequence). V was pared by 3 bases and J by 1 base, with 1 base of the junction left unmatched. The CDR3 contains 14 residues. Here the CDR3 DNA reads TGTGCCAGCAGCCACGGGACAGGCCAAGAGACCCAGTACTTC. It is translated as CASSHGTGQETQYF.

This clonotype came up many times. CDR3 residues: CASSRLNSPLHF. The CDR3 DNA reads as TGTGCCAGCAGTCGTCTCAATTCACCCCTCCACTTT. This chain connects TRBV12-3 or TRBV12-4 to TRBJ1-6; D is uncertain. The length of the CDR3 is 12 residues. The ends were cut back, 5 bases at V and 7 bases at J, with 6 bases in the middle.

This clonotype was recorded at least ten times. The chain combines TRBV12-3 or TRBV12-4 with TRBJ1-4; the D gene is possibly TRBD1 (6 bases). This CDR3 has 14 amino acids. V lost 6 bases and J lost 8, with 16 bases in between. The CDR3 here is CASSWRGVGEKLFF. Written as DNA, the CDR3 is TGTGCCAGCAGCTGGAGGGGGGTCGGGGAAAAACTGTTTTTT.

The genes are TRBV25-1 and TRBJ1-2, with 7 bases that match TRBD1. The V segment lost 6 bases and the J segment 4 bases; nucleotides outside the gene matches: 5. This CDR3 contains 13 residues. Germline V gene sequence: CDR1 MGHDK, CDR2 SYGVNS. CDR3 sequence: CASRPGGPYGYTF. As DNA, the CDR3 is TGTGCCAGCAGACCAGGGGGTCCCTATGGCTACACCTTC.

This clonotype was recorded at least ten times. The J gene is TRBJ1-2, the V gene TRBV5-1; D is perhaps TRBD1 (6 bases). This CDR3 is 13 amino acids long. Between the trimmed V and J ends, which lost 4 bases and 3 bases, there was a span of 10 bases. The germline V gene has CDR1 SGHRS and CDR2 YFSETQ. CDR3 sequence reads: CASSGDMDYGYTF. The CDR3, as DNA: TGCGCCAGCAGCGGGGACATGGACTATGGCTACACCTTC.

This clonotype has a count of ten or more. J is TRBJ1-2 and V is TRBV19, with TRBD1 as a possible D gene (6 bases). V was pared by 4 bases and J by 1 base, with 13 bases between. Germline V gene sequence: CDR1 LNHDA, CDR2 SQIVND (reference sequence). The CDR3 totals 15 residues. CDR3 sequence reads: CASSRKQGGNYGYTF. DNA for the CDR3: TGTGCCAGTAGTAGAAAACAAGGGGGTAACTATGGCTACACCTTC.

J is TRBJ1-5 and V is TRBV6-5; D is uncertain. The CDR3 has 16 residues. The V gene lost 2 bases and the J gene lost 0 bases, with 11 bases spanning the gap. The V gene's germline CDR1 is MNHEY and CDR2 SVGAGI. In DNA, the CDR3 is TGTGCCAGCAGTTACAGTACTGATTATAGCAATCAGCCCCAGCATTTT. Translated, it gives CASSYSTDYSNQPQHF.

This clonotype was recorded many times. The rearrangement links TRBV5-1 to TRBJ2-2; D could derive from TRBD1 or TRBD2 (5 bases each). Germline CDR1 SGHRS, CDR2 YFSETQ. Deletions cut 1 base from V and 7 bases from J, with 11 bases between. The CDR3 sequence is 14 residues long. As DNA, the CDR3 is TGCGCCAGCAGCTTGCCGGGAAGGGGCGGGGAGCTGTTTTTT. It yields the protein CASSLPGRGGELFF.

The V and J genes are TRBV6-5 and TRBJ1-5, with D possibly being TRBD1 (6 bases). This CDR3 has 15 amino acids. The germline gives CDR1 MNHEY, CDR2 SVGAGI. Trimming left V 2 bases short and J 4 bases short, with 12 bases between. CDR3 region: CASSYGGQGNQPQHF. The DNA for the CDR3 is TGTGCCAGCAGTTACGGGGGGCAGGGGAATCAGCCCCAGCATTTT.

This clonotype has more than one count but fewer than ten. This may arise from a read error, as a much more abundant clone is one base away. The chain recombines TRBV27 with TRBJ1-1; perhaps TRBD1 as D (5 bases). Germline values: CDR1 MNHEY, CDR2 SMNVEV (reference sequence). The CDR3 totals 14 residues. This CDR3 reads CASSLSRKGTEDFF. CDR3 bases: TGTGCCAGCAGTTTATCCCGGAAGGGGACTGAAGATTTCTTT.

This clonotype has a count of ten or more. The rearrangement links TRBV6-1 to TRBJ2-7; TRBD1 might be the D (6 bases). Trimming cost V 4 bases and J 4 bases, with 17 bases left between them. The germline V gene has CDR1 MNHNS and CDR2 SASEGT. The length of the CDR3 is 15 residues. Here the CDR3 DNA reads TGTGCCAGCAGTGGGCCGGTGGACAGATCATACGAGCAGTACTTC. It encodes CASSGPVDRSYEQYF.

About this clonotype itself: At one boundary the junction diverges from the germline segment, which might be a read error. This chain links TRBV11-2 with TRBJ1-2, with 9 bases matching TRBD1. Germline V gene data show CDR1 as SGHAT and CDR2 as FQNNGV. This CDR3 spans 16 amino acids. The CDR3 bases are TGTGTCAGCAGCTTAGTACAGAGGGGACAGGGCTACGGCTACACCTTC. Amino acids: CVSSLVQRGQGYGYTF. Based on the CDR3 plus reference TRBV11-2 and TRBJ1-2, the full variable domain is EAGVAQSPRYKIIEKRQSVAFWCNPISGHATLYWYQQILGQGPKLLIQFQNNGVVDDSQLPKDRFSAERLKGVDSTLKIQPAKLEDSAVYLCVSSLVQRGQGYGYTFGSGTRLTVV.

This clonotype was detected ten times or more. The chain is built from TRBV6-1 and TRBJ1-4, with 9 bases identical to TRBD1. With V trimmed by 5 bases and J by 9 bases, 7 bases remained unmatched. The germline gives CDR1 MNHNS, CDR2 SASEGT. The CDR3 is 14 residues long. CDR3: CASSRDREAKKLFF. The CDR3 DNA sequence: TGTGCCAGCAGTCGGGACAGGGAAGCCAAAAAACTGTTTTTT.

J is TRBJ2-7 and V is TRBV20-1; 10 bases agree with TRBD2. Germline lookup yields CDR1 DFQATT and CDR2 SNEGSKA (reference sequence). The V segment lost 3 bases and the J segment 3 bases; nucleotides outside the gene matches: 5. The CDR3 length is 14 residues. CDR3 loop: CSARGLALHYEQYF. DNA for the CDR3: TGCAGTGCTAGGGGACTAGCGTTGCACTACGAGCAGTACTTC.

In this sample, this clonotype turned up many times. The J gene is TRBJ1-6, the V gene TRBV3-1, with D uncertain. Germline V gene lookup returns CDR1 LGHDT and CDR2 YNNKEL (reference sequence). Trimming shortened V by 0 bases and J by 7 bases, and 10 bases separated the two germline ends. The CDR3 runs to 15 residues. The CDR3 protein is CASSQDSPKNSPLHF. Here the CDR3 DNA reads TGTGCCAGCAGCCAAGATTCACCCAAGAATTCACCCCTCCACTTT. The full variable domain, rest sourced from reference TRBV3-1 and TRBJ1-6, is DTAVSQTPKYLVTQMGNDKSIKCEQNLGHDTMYWYKQDSKKFLKIMFSYNNKELIINETVPNRFSPKSPDKAHLNLHINSLELGDSAVYFCASSQDSPKNSPLHFGNGTRLTVT.

This clonotype was seen at least ten times. The genes are TRBV11-2 and TRBJ2-1; 8 bases match TRBD2. The CDR3 covers 15 residues. With V trimmed by 6 bases and J by 4 bases, 8 bases remained unmatched. The germline gives CDR1 SGHAT, CDR2 FQNNGV. The CDR3 DNA sequence: TGTGCCAGCAGTCCAAGCGGGGGCCTTTACAATGAGCAGTTCTTC. As protein: CASSPSGGLYNEQFF.

V gene TRBV12-3 or TRBV12-4 combines with J gene TRBJ2-7; D is uncertain. This CDR3 contains 15 residues. Trimming removed 3 bases at V and 3 bases at J, with 15 bases between. The CDR3 DNA follows: TGTGCCAGCAGTTTGGTGAGTCCCCCTAACTACGAGCAGTACTTC. It specifies CASSLVSPPNYEQYF.

The genes are TRBV7-9 and TRBJ2-7; 7 bases map to TRBD1. Unmatched junction bases numbered 7, after V lost 2 bases and J lost 6 bases. Germline CDR1 is SEHNR and CDR2 is FQNEAQ (reference sequence). The CDR3 sequence is 14 residues long. The CDR3 DNA is TGTGCCAGCAGCTTATGGGACAGATTCAGCGAGCAGTACTTC. Residues: CASSLWDRFSEQYF.

A word on this clonotype: A much larger clone lies one base from this, so it may be a read error. The V and J genes are TRBV6-2 or TRBV6-3 and TRBJ1-2, with TRBD1 identical over 7 bases. The CDR3 totals 16 residues. CDR1 MNHEY and CDR2 SVGEGT come from the germline V gene. The CDR3 sequence: CASSEYYREGAYGHTF. For the CDR3, the DNA is TGTGCCAGCAGTGAATACTACAGGGAGGGGGCCTATGGCCACACCTTC.

This clonotype was found many times. J is TRBJ2-5 and V is TRBV19; the D gene is possibly TRBD1 (5 bases). This CDR3 has 14 residues. The V gene lost 8 bases and the J gene lost 5 bases, with 18 bases spanning the gap. Germline V lookup: CDR1 LNHDA, CDR2 SQIVND (reference sequence). CDR3 DNA: TGTGCCAGTCGACAACAGGTTACTGGCGAGACCCAGTACTTC. It yields the protein CASRQQVTGETQYF. Using reference TRBV19 and TRBJ2-5 for the parts outside the CDR3, the full variable domain is DGGITQSPKYLFRKEGQNVTLSCEQNLNHDAMYWYRQDPGQGLRLIYYSQIVNDFQKGDIAEGYSVSREKKESFPLTVTSAQKNPTAFYLCASRQQVTGETQYFGPGTRLLVL.